This record covers a single T cell receptor beta chain. Germline CDR1 reads SQVTM; CDR2 reads ANQGSEA. This CDR3 is 14 amino acids long. Trimming shortened V by 5 bases and J by 5 bases, and 13 bases separated the two germline ends. A J-beta primer mix and a sample-barcoded 5' primer were used in a second PCR of about 7 to 11 cycles. TCRdb re-derived calls from the 5' RACE reads in MiXCR, one entry per CDR3 protein. The sample yields hundreds of thousands of distinct CDR3 sequences, about 45% seen once. This specimen comes from a study of blood T cells in healthy people across ages. The rearrangement joins TRBV29-1 to TRBJ1-6; a weak D match, TRBD1 (6 bases). Sample: blood. The receptor comes from a man older than 75 in good health. Written as DNA, the CDR3 is TGCAGCGTTCGAGGAGGGGGAAATAATTCACCCCTCCACTTT. Amino acid sequence: CSVRGGGNNSPLHF.